Listed below are T cell receptor beta chains from one sample, sequenced in a study of blood T cell repertoires in COVID-19. Profiling relied on immunoSEQ multiplex PCR, and the TCRdb table lists in-frame clones only, not all of them. The profile covers 160,000 or so clones, with roughly 77% appearing a single time and about 11% taken by the ten largest. Sequencing used peripheral blood. The receptor source for this set is a human donor in a cohort sampled during active COVID-19. The CDR3 runs from the conserved cysteine through the conserved F or W. D genes are given only for firm matches. Expanded clones get a size class; other rows say once, few or many, or leave the size out.

clone size	D gene	J gene	V gene	CDR3 protein	CDR3 DNA
NA	NA	TRBJ2-1	TRBV7-3	CASSVDSYNEQFF	TGTGCCAGCAGCGTGGACAGCTACAATGAGCAGTTCTTC
NA	NA	TRBJ1-1	TRBV13	CASSFGGGLNTEAFF	TGTGCCAGCAGCTTTGGCGGGGGGCTGAACACTGAAGCTTTCTTT
once	TRBD2	TRBJ2-1	TRBV6-5	CASTSGGNYNEQFF	TGTGCCAGCACCTCGGGAGGAAACTACAATGAGCAGTTCTTC
NA	NA	TRBJ1-1	TRBV27	CASSLVFISGNTEAFF	TGTGCCAGCAGTTTGGTATTCATCTCGGGGAACACTGAAGCTTTCTTT
NA	TRBD2	TRBJ2-5	TRBV15	CATSRGMTSGEETQYF	TGTGCCACCAGCAGGGGAATGACTAGCGGGGAAGAGACCCAGTACTTC
NA	TRBD1	TRBJ1-1	TRBV12-5	CASGLLGGQGAFEAFF	TGTGCTAGTGGTTTGTTGGGGGGACAGGGGGCTTTTGAAGCTTTCTTT
once	TRBD1	TRBJ2-1	TRBV11-3	CASSLGTGGRNEQFF	TGTGCCAGCAGCTTAGGGACAGGGGGCCGGAATGAGCAGTTCTTC
NA	NA	TRBJ2-3	TRBV2	CASSEGSRRTDTQYF	TGTGCCAGCAGTGAAGGTAGCCGACGCACAGATACGCAGTATTTT
NA	NA	TRBJ1-2	TRBV7-9	CASSSHLSGRDYGYTF	TGTGCCAGCAGCTCACACCTCTCAGGGCGAGACTATGGCTACACCTTC
NA	TRBD1	TRBJ1-1	TRBV19	CASYPDRANTEAFF	TGTGCCAGTTACCCAGACAGGGCGAACACTGAAGCTTTCTTT
NA	TRBD1	TRBJ1-6	TRBV7-6	CASKQGDNSPLHF	TGTGCCAGCAAACAGGGGGATAATTCACCCCTCCACTTT
NA	NA	TRBJ1-3	TRBV28	CASMDSSGNTIYF	TGTGCCAGCATGGACAGCTCTGGAAACACCATATATTTT
NA	TRBD1	TRBJ1-1	TRBV5-5	CASSLLTGIDTEAFF	TGTGCCAGCAGCTTATTGACAGGGATCGACACTGAAGCTTTCTTT
NA	NA	TRBJ2-2	TRBV19	CASSASGAGGELFF	TGTGCCAGTAGTGCCTCAGGGGCGGGCGGGGAGCTGTTTTTT
NA	TRBD2	TRBJ2-1	TRBV2	CASSASGALNNEQFF	TGTGCCAGCAGCGCCAGCGGGGCCTTGAACAATGAGCAGTTCTTC